Listed below are T cell receptor beta chains from one sample, sequenced in a study of blood T cell repertoires in COVID-19. Sequencing was performed with immunoSEQ multiplex PCR; in TCRdb, only in-frame clones are kept and a portion is missing. The sample has about 190,000 clones; around 79% are singletons. Sequencing was carried out using peripheral blood. Receptors were obtained from a man aged 50 to 60 who had recovered from COVID-19. The CDR3 runs from the conserved cysteine through the conserved F or W. D genes are given only for firm matches. Expanded clones get a size class; other rows say once, few or many, or leave the size out.

TRBJ2-1,TRBV21-1,-,-,CASSNTSAPRQFF,TGTGCCAGCAGCAATACTAGCGCCCCGAGGCAGTTCTTC
TRBJ1-4,TRBV5-3,-,many,CADRIFDRRPKGEKLFF,TGTGCCGATCGAATATTCGACAGACGACCCAAAGGGGAAAAACTGTTTTTT
TRBJ1-2,TRBV5-6,TRBD1,-,CASSLNQGAVELYYGYTF,TGTGCCAGCAGCTTGAACCAGGGGGCAGTCGAACTATACTATGGCTACACCTTC
TRBJ1-1,TRBV4-2,-,few,CASSQVQGVTEAFF,TGTGCCAGCAGCCAAGTCCAGGGCGTGACTGAAGCTTTCTTT
TRBJ1-3,TRBV10-3,-,-,CAITNRETNSGNTIYF,TGTGCCATCACCAACAGGGAAACGAACTCTGGAAACACCATATATTTT
TRBJ2-7,TRBV6-5,TRBD1,-,CASGTGLISYEQYF,TGTGCCAGCGGGACAGGACTTATTTCCTACGAGCAGTACTTC
TRBJ1-5,TRBV6-5,-,once,CASSYVVNQPQHF,TGTGCCAGCAGTTACGTCGTTAATCAGCCCCAGCATTTT
TRBJ1-5,TRBV7-3,-,few,CASSLTGDQPQHF,TGTGCCAGCAGCTTAACCGGGGATCAGCCCCAGCATTTT
TRBJ2-1,TRBV5-1,TRBD2,-,CASSWGTSPLEQFF,TGCGCCAGCAGCTGGGGGACTAGCCCACTCGAGCAGTTCTTC
TRBJ2-5,TRBV19,-,few,CASSIVSRGETQYF,TGTGCCAGTAGTATAGTGAGCCGGGGGGAGACCCAGTACTTC
TRBJ1-5,TRBV27,TRBD1,-,CASSSRQGPNQPQHF,TGTGCCAGCAGTTCCCGACAGGGCCCCAATCAGCCCCAGCATTTT
TRBJ2-5,TRBV24-1,-,-,CATSGTGFAQETQYF,TGTGCCACCAGTGGAACAGGATTTGCGCAAGAGACCCAGTACTTC
TRBJ2-1,TRBV2,-,-,CASSPLFSASSYNEQFF,TGTGCCAGCAGTCCCTTGTTTAGCGCGAGCTCCTACAATGAGCAGTTCTTC
TRBJ2-3,TRBV19,-,-,CASSIVDSEDTQYF,TGTGCCAGTAGTATTGTGGACAGTGAAGATACGCAGTATTTT
TRBJ2-6,TRBV5-1,-,-,CASSREGLGANVLTF,TGCGCCAGCAGCCGGGAAGGGCTTGGGGCCAACGTCCTGACTTTC
TRBJ2-2,TRBV19,TRBD2,-,CASSSSAGVTTGELFF,TGTGCCAGTAGTTCCTCAGCGGGAGTTACCACCGGGGAGCTGTTTTTT
TRBJ2-6,TRBV27,-,few,CASRATSGANVLTF,TGTGCCAGCAGGGCAACCTCTGGGGCCAACGTCCTGACTTTC
TRBJ1-4,TRBV3-1/TRBV3-2,-,-,CASSQVPGNEKLFF,TGTGCCAGCAGCCAAGTTCCAGGGAATGAAAAACTGTTTTTT
TRBJ2-1,TRBV6-4,TRBD2,once,CASSEASGTYNEQFF,TGTGCCAGCAGTGAAGCTAGCGGGACTTACAATGAGCAGTTCTTC
TRBJ2-2,TRBV30,TRBD2,-,CAWSRGLANTGELFF,TGTGCCTGGAGTAGGGGACTAGCGAACACCGGGGAGCTGTTTTTT
TRBJ2-1,TRBV6-5,TRBD2,few,CASRTGTSLIREQFF,TGTGCCAGCAGAACCGGGACTAGCCTTATACGGGAGCAGTTCTTC
TRBJ2-1,TRBV7-8,-,-,CASSPLGGNEQFF,TGTGCCAGCAGCCCCCTCGGCGGGAATGAGCAGTTCTTC
TRBJ2-2,TRBV6-2/TRBV6-3,TRBD1,once,CASSYTGVNTGELFF,TGTGCCAGCAGTTACACAGGGGTGAACACCGGGGAGCTGTTTTTT
TRBJ2-7,TRBV7-2,-,-,CASSLFLQNYEQYF,TGTGCCAGCAGCTTATTTCTGCAGAACTACGAGCAGTACTTC
TRBJ2-1,TRBV18,TRBD1,-,CASSPWDRGLNEQFF,TGTGCCAGCTCACCATGGGACAGGGGGTTAAATGAGCAGTTCTTC
TRBJ1-6,TRBV27,-,-,CASGQGYNSPLHF,TGTGCCAGCGGGCAGGGGTATAATTCACCCCTCCACTTT
TRBJ2-2,TRBV7-9,TRBD2,few,CASSLVGTSGPGELFF,TGTGCCAGCAGCTTAGTTGGCACTAGCGGGCCCGGGGAGCTGTTTTTT
TRBJ1-5,TRBV6-1,-,-,CASSATRWSYSNQPQHF,TGTGCCAGCAGTGCTACCAGGTGGTCATATAGCAATCAGCCCCAGCATTTT
TRBJ2-7,TRBV2,-,once,CASSPRVNEQYF,TGTGCCAGCAGCCCGAGAGTGAACGAGCAGTACTTC
TRBJ2-1,TRBV19,TRBD2,-,CASTRGDQYNEQFF,TGTGCCAGCACCCGGGGGGACCAATACAATGAGCAGTTCTTC
TRBJ2-7,TRBV7-8,TRBD2,-,CASSPKEREMYEQYF,TGTGCCAGCAGCCCTAAGGAGCGGGAGATGTACGAGCAGTACTTC
TRBJ2-7,TRBV7-2,TRBD2,-,CASSLVAGGTYEQYF,TGTGCCAGCAGCTTAGTCGCGGGAGGGACCTACGAGCAGTACTTC
TRBJ2-1,TRBV30,-,-,CAWVRGGYNEQFF,TGTGCCTGGGTTAGGGGGGGGTACAATGAGCAGTTCTTC
TRBJ2-7,TRBV15,-,-,CATGGSSYEQYF,TGTGCCACCGGAGGGAGCTCCTACGAGCAGTACTTC
TRBJ1-5,TRBV5-8,-,-,CASQSGNQPQHF,TGTGCCAGTCAATCAGGGAATCAGCCCCAGCATTTT
TRBJ2-3,TRBV6-6,TRBD2,-,CASSPRLAGETDTQYF,TGTGCCAGCAGTCCAAGACTAGCGGGAGAAACAGATACGCAGTATTTT
TRBJ2-3,TRBV6-6,TRBD1,-,CASNNRGPADTQYF,TGTGCCAGCAACAACAGGGGGCCGGCAGATACGCAGTATTTT
TRBJ2-3,TRBV29-1,-,-,CSVEILASRTDTQYF,TGCAGCGTTGAAATCCTAGCGAGCCGCACAGATACGCAGTATTTT
TRBJ2-2,TRBV4-2,-,-,CASSQVRDPGELFF,TGTGCCAGCAGCCAAGTCAGGGATCCCGGGGAGCTGTTTTTT
TRBJ1-2,TRBV14,TRBD1,-,CASSQDLSGGFYGYGYTF,TGTGCCAGCAGCCAAGATCTCTCAGGGGGGTTTTACGGCTATGGCTACACCTTC
TRBJ2-5,TRBV3-1/TRBV3-2,-,-,CASSQGGASETQYF,TGTGCCAGCAGCCAGGGGGGGGCTTCAGAGACCCAGTACTTC
TRBJ2-7,TRBV11-2,-,-,CASSLVFYEQYF,TGTGCCAGCAGCTTAGTCTTCTACGAGCAGTACTTC